This TCR beta chain was captured by sequencing in a study of identical twins. Details on this clonotype: This may be a read error, as it is one base from a much larger clone.

CDR1 is SGHRS, CDR2 YFSETQ, per germline. The CDR3 loop spans 11 amino acids. From the 5' RACE reads, TCRdb called clonotypes with MiXCR, one entry per CDR3 protein. Of hundreds of thousands of distinct CDR3 sequences listed, around 20% are singletons. These data were likewise used in another study, on T cells expressing NK-cell markers. From that paper: Seven HCMV-seropositive donors and one seronegative donor made up the eight sequenced donors. Questions lingered over whether expanded NKG2C+ T cell clones were HCMV-specific.

The receptor's source is a woman aged 18-35 years in good health. The sample consisted of PBMCs. The chain uses TRBV5-1 and TRBJ2-7; D not certain. The CDR3 spells CASSFADEQHF. The CDR3 coding sequence is TGCGCCAGCAGCTTCGCGGACGAGCAGCACTTC. The variable domain in full, with the rest retrieved from reference TRBV5-1 and TRBJ2-7, is KAGVTQTPRYLIKTRGQQVTLSCSPISGHRSVSWYQQTPGQGLQFLFEYFSETQRNKGNFPGRFSGRQFSNSRSEMNVSTLELGDSALYLCASSFADEQHFGPGTRLTVT.